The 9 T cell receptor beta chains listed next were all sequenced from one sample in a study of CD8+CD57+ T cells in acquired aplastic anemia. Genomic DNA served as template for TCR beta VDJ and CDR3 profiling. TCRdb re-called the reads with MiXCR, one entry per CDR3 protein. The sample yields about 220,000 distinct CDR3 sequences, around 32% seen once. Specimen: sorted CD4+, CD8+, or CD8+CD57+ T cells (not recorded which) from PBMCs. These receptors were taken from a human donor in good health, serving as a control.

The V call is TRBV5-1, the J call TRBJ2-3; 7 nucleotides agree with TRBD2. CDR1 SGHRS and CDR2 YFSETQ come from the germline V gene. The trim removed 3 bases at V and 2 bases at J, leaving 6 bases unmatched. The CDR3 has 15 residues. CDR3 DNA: TGCGCCAGCAGCTCCGGACTAGGAGACACAGATACGCAGTATTTT. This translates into CASSSGLGDTDTQYF.

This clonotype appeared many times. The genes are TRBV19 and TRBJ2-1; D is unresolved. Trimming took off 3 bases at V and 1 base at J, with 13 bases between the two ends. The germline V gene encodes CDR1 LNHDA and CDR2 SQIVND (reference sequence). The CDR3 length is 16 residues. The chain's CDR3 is CASSMTRKVSYNEQFF. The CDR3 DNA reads TGTGCCAGTAGTATGACCCGAAAAGTATCCTACAATGAGCAGTTCTTC.

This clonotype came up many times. The CDR3, as DNA: TGTGCCAGTAGTATGGACAGGCCGCCGACCAAAAATGAGCAGTTCTTC. It encodes CASSMDRPPTKNEQFF. The chain carries TRBV19 and TRBJ2-1; 7 bases map to TRBD1. This CDR3 is 16 amino acids long. V was pared by 3 bases and J by 7 bases, with 12 bases of the junction left unmatched. Looked up from germline, CDR1 is LNHDA and CDR2 is SQIVND (reference sequence).

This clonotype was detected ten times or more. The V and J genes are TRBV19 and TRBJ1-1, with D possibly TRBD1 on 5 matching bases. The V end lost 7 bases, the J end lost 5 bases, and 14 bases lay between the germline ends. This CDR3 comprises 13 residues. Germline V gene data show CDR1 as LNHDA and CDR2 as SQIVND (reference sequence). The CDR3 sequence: CASTMGGRTEAFF. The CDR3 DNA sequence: TGTGCCAGTACCATGGGGGGGAGGACTGAAGCTTTCTTT.

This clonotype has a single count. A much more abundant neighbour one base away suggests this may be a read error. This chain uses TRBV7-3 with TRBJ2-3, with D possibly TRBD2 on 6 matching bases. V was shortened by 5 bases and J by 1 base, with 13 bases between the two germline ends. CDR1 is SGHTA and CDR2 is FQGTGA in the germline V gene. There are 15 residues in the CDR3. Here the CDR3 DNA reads TGTGCCAGCAGCACCACTGGGACTGGCACAGATACGCAGTATTTT. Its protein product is CASSTTGTGTDTQYF.

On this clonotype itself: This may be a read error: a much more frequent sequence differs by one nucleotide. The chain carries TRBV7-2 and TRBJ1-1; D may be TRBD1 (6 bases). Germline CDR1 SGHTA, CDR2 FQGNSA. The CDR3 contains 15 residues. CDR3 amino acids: CASSFQTGINTEASF. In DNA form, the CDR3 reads TGTGCCAGCAGCTTCCAGACAGGCATTAACACTGAAGCTTCCTTT.

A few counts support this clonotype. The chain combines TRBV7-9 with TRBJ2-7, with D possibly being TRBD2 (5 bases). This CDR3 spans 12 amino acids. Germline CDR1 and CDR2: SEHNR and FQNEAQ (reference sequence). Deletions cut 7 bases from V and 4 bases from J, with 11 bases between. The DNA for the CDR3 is TGTGCCAGCACCTCAACGGGGTACGAGCAGTACTTC. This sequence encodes CASTSTGYEQYF.

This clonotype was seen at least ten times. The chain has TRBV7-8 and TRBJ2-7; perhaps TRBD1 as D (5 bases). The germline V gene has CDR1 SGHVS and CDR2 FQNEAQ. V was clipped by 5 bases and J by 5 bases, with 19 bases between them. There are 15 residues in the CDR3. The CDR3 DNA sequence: TGTGCCAGCAGCGTCGACAGAATCGCCTTCGACGAGCAGTACTTC. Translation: CASSVDRIAFDEQYF. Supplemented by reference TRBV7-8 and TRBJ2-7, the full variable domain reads GAGVSQSPRYKVAKRGQDVALRCDPISGHVSLFWYQQALGQGPEFLTYFQNEAQLDKSGLPSDRFFAERPEGSVSTLKIQRTQQEDSAVYLCASSVDRIAFDEQYFGPGTRLTVT.

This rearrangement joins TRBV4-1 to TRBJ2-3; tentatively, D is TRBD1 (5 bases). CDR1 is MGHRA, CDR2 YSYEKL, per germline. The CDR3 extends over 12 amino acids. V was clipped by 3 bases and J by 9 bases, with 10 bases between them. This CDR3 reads CASSQGPETQYF. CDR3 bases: TGCGCCAGCAGCCAGGGGCCTGAAACGCAGTATTTT.